This T cell receptor beta chain was identified in a study of shared clonotypes between healthy human individuals. Across the study: CD4 naive cells filled three plates per donor, CD4 memory three, CD8 naive two and CD8 memory one.

Assay used: immunoSEQ multiplex PCR; TCRdb lists only in-frame clones, some missing. The sample has roughly 2.2 million clones, 92% seen once. V was clipped by 8 bases and J by 5 bases; unmatched bases: 6. This CDR3 has 13 amino acids. Germline CDR1 reads MNHEY; CDR2 reads SMNVEV (reference sequence). Study-level points and caveats: The sole specimen, blood, was sampled, and tissue repertoires likely differ.

Healthy adults negative for HIV, lacking recent acute infections or vaccinations, served as donors. Worth noting for this clone: No antigen is known for it.

The chain has TRBV27 and TRBJ2-1, with 7 bases lining up with TRBD1. The receptor was derived from a man aged 18 to 35 in good health. Some clones in this sample may be carry-over from other donors' samples. The source material was naive CD4+ T cells from PBMCs. Subset indicated: CD45RA+ positively selected. The CDR3 protein is CASHRQGNNEQFF. CDR3 nucleotide sequence: TGTGCCAGCCATAGACAGGGTAACAATGAGCAGTTCTTC.